These 14 T cell receptor beta chains were sequenced from one sample in a study of cytomegalovirus exposure and HLA in healthy donors. Use of 60 Vbeta and 13 Jbeta primers characterized the PCR. Clones were sequenced by immunoSEQ multiplex PCR, and TCRdb holds only the in-frame ones, with some missing. The sample includes 120,000 or so clones, 75% to 85% of them seen just once. Sequenced sample: PBMCs. All receptors come from a woman aged 45-65 years in good health and CMV-seropositive.

This chain joins TRBV5-5 and TRBJ2-3, with 11 positions matching TRBD2. The trim removed 4 bases at V and 0 bases at J, leaving 4 bases unmatched. Germline CDR1 is SGHKS and CDR2 is YYEKEE (reference sequence). The CDR3 contains 16 residues. CDR3 DNA sequence: TGTGCCAGCAGCCGACTAGCGGGGATAAGCACAGATACGCAGTATTTT. Encoded protein: CASSRLAGISTDTQYF.

This chain connects TRBV19 to TRBJ2-7; TRBD1 matches 8 bases. Germline-derived CDR1 and CDR2 are LNHDA and SQIVND (reference sequence). With V trimmed by 3 bases and J by 3 bases, 4 bases remained unmatched. The CDR3 sequence is 14 residues long. In DNA form, the CDR3 reads TGTGCCAGTAGTATCACAGGGGGTGGCTACGAGCAGTACTTC. As protein: CASSITGGGYEQYF.

This clone was recorded a few times. The rearrangement uses TRBV2 and TRBJ2-1; possible D gene TRBD1, 6 bases. Germline CDR1 reads SNHLY; CDR2 reads FYNNEI. The CDR3 is made up of 13 amino acids. Deletions cut 7 bases from V and 6 bases from J, with 13 bases between. Here the CDR3 reads CASTLDSFNEQFF. CDR3 nucleotide sequence: TGTGCCAGCACCTTGGACAGTTTCAATGAGCAGTTCTTC.

This chain connects TRBV20-1 to TRBJ2-3; D uncertain. The CDR3 contains 11 residues. The germline V gene encodes CDR1 DFQATT and CDR2 SNEGSKA (reference sequence). V was shortened by 5 bases and J by 3 bases, with 6 bases between the two germline ends. The CDR3 DNA reads TGCAGTGCTGTTATGACAGATACGCAGTATTTT. It specifies CSAVMTDTQYF.

This clone was seen a few times. V is TRBV2 and J is TRBJ1-4; possibly TRBD1 for D (6 bases). With 8 bases removed from V and 8 bases from J, the gap between germline ends came to 18 bases. This CDR3 is 14 amino acids long. Germline V gives CDR1 SNHLY, CDR2 FYNNEI. CDR3 bases: TGTGCCAGCGATTTCACAGGGTATTCGGAAAAACTGTTTTTT. Protein product: CASDFTGYSEKLFF.

A few counts support this clone. The V gene is TRBV5-6, the J gene TRBJ2-5; 7 bases are a match to TRBD1. Looked up from germline, CDR1 is SGHDT and CDR2 is YYEEEE. With V trimmed by 6 bases and J by 1 base, 6 bases remained unmatched. The CDR3 loop spans 14 amino acids. CDR3 bases: TGTGCCAGCAACTACGGGACAGCCCAAGAGACCCAGTACTTC. It specifies CASNYGTAQETQYF.

This chain uses TRBV30 with TRBJ2-7; 8 bases match TRBD2. V gave up 1 base and J gave up 1 base; unmatched junction bases: 15. The CDR3 totals 18 residues. Per germline, CDR1 GTSNPN and CDR2 SVGIG (reference sequence). CDR3 sequence (DNA): TGTGCCTGGAGTGGAGCGAGCGGGGGCATCAGGTGGTCCTACGAGCAGTACTTC. Translated: CAWSGASGGIRWSYEQYF. The entire variable domain, with the rest obtained from reference TRBV30 and TRBJ2-7, is as follows: SQTIHQWPATLVQPVGSPLSLECTVEGTSNPNLYWYRQAAGRGLQLLFYSVGIGQISSEVPQNLSASRPQDRQFILSSKKLLLSDSGFYLCAWSGASGGIRWSYEQYFGPGTRLTVT.

The CDR3 spells CASRYGQGAYNEQFF. As DNA, the CDR3 is TGTGCCAGCAGATATGGACAGGGAGCCTACAATGAGCAGTTCTTC. V and J are TRBV7-9 and TRBJ2-1; 8 bases align to TRBD1. The germline CDR1 and CDR2 sequences are SEHNR and FQNEAQ (reference sequence). The CDR3 is 15 residues long. The junction had 6 bases not matched to a gene; V was cut back by 6 bases and J by 2 bases.

This clone came up once. V and J are TRBV18 and TRBJ1-5; TRBD1 might be the D (5 bases). The CDR3 runs 14 residues. Germline lookup yields CDR1 KGHSH and CDR2 LQKENI. V was shortened by 3 bases and J by 7 bases, with 13 bases between the two germline ends. As DNA, the CDR3 is TGTGCCAGCTCACCGAGGCAGGGCGAGCAGCCCCAGCATTTT. As protein: CASSPRQGEQPQHF.

The chain employs TRBV18 and TRBJ2-3, with D tentatively TRBD1 (7 bases). This CDR3 comprises 15 residues. V was trimmed by 0 bases and J by 9 bases, leaving 16 bases between them. Germline lookup yields CDR1 KGHSH and CDR2 LQKENI. DNA of the CDR3: TGTGCCAGCTCACCACCCTCCGGGTCAGGGGGGACGCAGTATTTT. This translates into CASSPPSGSGGTQYF.

The chain recombines TRBV15 with TRBJ2-3; TRBD1 matches at 7 bases. The trim removed 6 bases at V and 4 bases at J, leaving 7 bases unmatched. The germline V gene encodes CDR1 LNHNV and CDR2 YYDKDF (reference sequence). This CDR3 region has 14 residues. The CDR3 nucleotides are TGTGCCACCAGTCATGACAGGGTCGCAGATACGCAGTATTTT. It encodes CATSHDRVADTQYF. Drawing the rest from reference TRBV15 and TRBJ2-3, the complete variable domain is DAMVIQNPRYQVTQFGKPVTLSCSQTLNHNVMYWYQQKSSQAPKLLFHYYDKDFNNEADTPDNFQSRRPNTSFCFLDIRSPGLGDTAMYLCATSHDRVADTQYFGPGTRLTVL.

This rearrangement joins TRBV5-1 to TRBJ2-5, with a possible D match to TRBD1 (5 bases). V lost 2 bases and J lost 2, with 10 bases in between. CDR1 is SGHRS, CDR2 YFSETQ, per germline. The CDR3 covers 14 residues. The CDR3 coding sequence is TGCGCCAGCAGCTTTGGGCAGGGACAAGAGACCCAGTACTTC. It specifies CASSFGQGQETQYF. The complete variable domain, with remaining parts taken from reference TRBV5-1 and TRBJ2-5, reads KAGVTQTPRYLIKTRGQQVTLSCSPISGHRSVSWYQQTPGQGLQFLFEYFSETQRNKGNFPGRFSGRQFSNSRSEMNVSTLELGDSALYLCASSFGQGQETQYFGPGTRLLVL.

This chain connects TRBV30 to TRBJ2-1; 7 nucleotides agree with TRBD2. CDR1 GTSNPN and CDR2 SVGIG come from the germline V gene (reference sequence). V was pared by 3 bases and J by 10 bases, with 18 bases of the junction left unmatched. The length of the CDR3 is 16 residues. CDR3 bases: TGTGCCTGGAGGTACCGGGACTACACGATTACAATAGAGCAGTTCTTC. It codes for CAWRYRDYTITIEQFF.

The chain is built from TRBV27 and TRBJ2-5; tentatively, D is TRBD2 (5 bases). This CDR3 is 14 amino acids long. CDR1 is MNHEY and CDR2 is SMNVEV in the germline V gene (reference sequence). V was pared by 3 bases and J by 5 bases, with 13 bases between. This CDR3 is CASSFLGARETQYF. The CDR3 nucleotides read TGTGCCAGCAGTTTTCTGGGAGCAAGGGAGACCCAGTACTTC.